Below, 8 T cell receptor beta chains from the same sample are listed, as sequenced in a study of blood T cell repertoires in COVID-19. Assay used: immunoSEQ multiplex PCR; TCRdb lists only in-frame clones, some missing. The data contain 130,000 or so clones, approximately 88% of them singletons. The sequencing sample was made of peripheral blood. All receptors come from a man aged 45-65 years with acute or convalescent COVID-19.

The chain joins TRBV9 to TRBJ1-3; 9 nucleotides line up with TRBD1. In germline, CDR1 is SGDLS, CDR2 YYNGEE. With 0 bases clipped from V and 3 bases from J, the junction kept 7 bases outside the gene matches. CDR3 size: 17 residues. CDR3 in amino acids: CASSVGIGTGLGNTIYF. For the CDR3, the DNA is TGTGCCAGCAGCGTAGGGATCGGGACAGGGCTTGGAAACACCATATATTTT.

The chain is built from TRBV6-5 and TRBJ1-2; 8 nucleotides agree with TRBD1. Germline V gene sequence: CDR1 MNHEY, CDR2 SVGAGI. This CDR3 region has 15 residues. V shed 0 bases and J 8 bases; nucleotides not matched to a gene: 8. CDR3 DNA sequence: TGTGCCAGCAGTTACTCGCGACAGGGGTTATTGGGCTACACCTTC. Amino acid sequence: CASSYSRQGLLGYTF.

Written as DNA, the CDR3 is TGTGCCAGCAGCCCGGGGCAGGGGATCCATGGCTACACCTTC. This sequence encodes CASSPGQGIHGYTF. The chain is built from TRBV7-9 and TRBJ1-2, with D possibly matching TRBD1 (6 bases). Trimming pared 5 bases from V and 6 bases from J, leaving 16 bases between. Germline V lookup: CDR1 SEHNR, CDR2 FQNEAQ (reference sequence). CDR3 size: 14 residues.

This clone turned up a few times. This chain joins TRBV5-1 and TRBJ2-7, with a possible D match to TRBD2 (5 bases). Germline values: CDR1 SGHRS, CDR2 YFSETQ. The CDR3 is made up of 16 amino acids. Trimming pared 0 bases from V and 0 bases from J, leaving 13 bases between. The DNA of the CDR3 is TGCGCCAGCAGCTTGGACGGCCTAGCAAGCTCCTACGAGCAGTACTTC. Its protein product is CASSLDGLASSYEQYF.

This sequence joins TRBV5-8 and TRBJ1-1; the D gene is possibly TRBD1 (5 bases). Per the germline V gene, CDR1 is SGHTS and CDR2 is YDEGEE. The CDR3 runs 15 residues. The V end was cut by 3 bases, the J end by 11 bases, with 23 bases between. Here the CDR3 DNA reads TGTGCCAGCAGCTCTAACCCGGGGGAAAATCGAAGGGCTTTCTTT. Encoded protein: CASSSNPGENRRAFF. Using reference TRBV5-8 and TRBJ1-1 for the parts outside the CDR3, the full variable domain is EAGVTQSPTHLIKTRGQQATLRCSPISGHTSVYWYQQALGLGLQFLLWYDEGEERNRGNFPPRFSGRQFPNYSSELNVNALELEDSALYLCASSSNPGENRRAFFGQGTRLTVV.

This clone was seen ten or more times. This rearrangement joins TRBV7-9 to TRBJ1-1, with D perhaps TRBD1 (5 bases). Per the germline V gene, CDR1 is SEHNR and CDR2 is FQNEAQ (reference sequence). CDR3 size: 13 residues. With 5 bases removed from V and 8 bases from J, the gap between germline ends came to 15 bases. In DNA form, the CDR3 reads TGTGCCAGCAGCCATTCGGATGGGGCCGAAGCTTTCTTT. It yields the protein CASSHSDGAEAFF.

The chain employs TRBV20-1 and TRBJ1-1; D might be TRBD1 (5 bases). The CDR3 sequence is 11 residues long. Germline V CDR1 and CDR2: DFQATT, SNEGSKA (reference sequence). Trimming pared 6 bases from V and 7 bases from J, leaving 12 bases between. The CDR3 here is CSATQGGEAFF. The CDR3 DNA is TGCAGTGCGACGCAGGGTGGTGAAGCTTTCTTT.

CDR3 coding DNA: TGTGCCAGCAGCCTCCGACAGGCGGGCCATGGCTACACCTTC. It encodes CASSLRQAGHGYTF. The chain carries TRBV7-9 and TRBJ1-2; D is possibly TRBD1 (6 bases). The CDR3 has 14 residues. V was trimmed by 5 bases and J by 6 bases, leaving 16 bases between them. Germline CDR1 SEHNR, CDR2 FQNEAQ (reference sequence).